This entry features one T cell receptor (beta chain) sequence. This clonotype has just a few counts. It has no known antigen specificity. Base qualities are not provided; no much larger clone lies one nucleotide away. The data are from a study of identical twins (dated by TCRdb to about 2016). In the study overall: To test whether fetal clonotypes persist, this study deep-sequenced TCR alpha and beta repertoires from monozygotic twins, from unrelated adults of various ages, and from cord blood. To rule out contamination, the twin experiments were replicated at different times with different library preparation protocols. Points the paper makes about the study in general: In monozygotic twins, out-of-frame TCR alpha sharing was systematically underestimated by recombination models, although the models agreed with sharing between unrelated individuals. Compared with coincidental sharing between unrelated individuals, out-of-frame TCR alpha sequences shared between twins showed an excess of sequences with low generation probability. Zero-insertion analyses could be partly confounded by invariant T cells such as MAIT and iNKT, though diverse VJ usage argued against such confounding for most clonotypes. Conclusions relied on cross-sectional statistical analysis, since the same donors could not be followed over many years. A weaker excess of twin sharing was found in beta out-of-frame sequences because the signal-to-noise ratio was lowered by fewer shared sequences. Abundant cord blood beta clonotypes carried fewer insertions; young adult naive repertoires showed a weaker similar trend, while memory repertoires showed none.

All donors were healthy Caucasians. The twin cohort comprised three pairs of female monozygotic twins, all aged roughly 18 to 30 years. The RNA used for TCR libraries was isolated from peripheral blood mononuclear cells. The method behind the library was 5' RACE. Data came from an Illumina HiSeq 2000. Template switching introduced a universal primer binding site; the final cDNA contained a unique molecular identifier, enabling accurate counting of TCR cDNA molecules. Specific primers in the conserved constant-segment region were used to synthesize first-strand cDNA for TCR alpha and beta chains. To control for contamination, each cDNA library was double barcoded with a SMART-Mk sample barcode plus Illumina barcodes. TruSeq adapter sequences, together with Illumina sample barcodes, were added in two successive PCR steps. The Illumina HiSeq platform was used with custom primers to sequence TCR alpha and beta cDNA libraries. The study's processing was this. MiGEC was used to process raw reads and extract unique molecular identifiers, and MiXCR was used to find CDR3 positions. Recombination models were inferred per individual with the repgenHMM and IGoR tools using an EM algorithm. The tcR package in R was used for shared clonotype analysis, with sharing normalized by the product of cloneset sizes. To study raw recombination without the effects of thymic and clonal selection, out-of-frame nonproductive sequences were analyzed. The public sequencing data were trimmed at Q25 with fastp and processed into clonotypes with MiXCR by TCRdb, which kept only in-frame beta chains. Identical CDR3 proteins give one entry, which carries the most common genes and DNA. None of the V and J calls come from the authors' own analysis; TCRdb made them. A total of approximately 890,000 distinct CDR3 sequences appear in this sample, 12% of them only once. About 1.6% of the sample lies in the top ten.

In addition, the sample was reused for a study of yellow fever vaccine responses in identical twins. In that second paper, the authors write: The T cell response to vaccination in identical twins was reported by the authors to appear partly convergent and partly personalized. In identical twins, the study followed T cell clones that responded to the vaccine with precision.

Source material: PBMCs. The TCR originated in a woman aged 18-35 years in good health.

This receptor carries the CDR3 CASSSPTPRLPAQETQYF. The DNA reads as follows: TGTGCCAGCAGCTCACCCACGCCCCGACTCCCCGCCCAAGAGACCCAGTACTTC. The chain uses TRBV7-8 and TRBJ2-5; too little of a D gene remains to name it. V and J are truncated by 4 bases and 1 base respectively, leaving an intervening sequence of 22 bases. The CDR3, from cysteine to phenylalanine, totals 18 residues. CDR3 DNA only is kept here, 54 bases in frame from base 1. Via the germline V gene, CDR1 is SGHVS and CDR2 FQNEAQ.